The 32 T cell receptor beta chains below were found in one sample sequenced in a study of metastatic and nonmetastatic thyroid tumors. None of the patients had undergone any treatment ahead of thyroid surgery. Using MiXCR, TCRdb reanalyzed the PCR reads. Found here are 25,000 or so clones, roughly 17% of them singletons; the top ten hold around 4%. The sample taken for sequencing was blood. The receptors originated from a female donor with papillary thyroid cancer or a benign thyroid nodule (not recorded which). Some clones in this sample may be carry-over from other donors' samples.

There are many counts of this clone. This sequence joins TRBV27 and TRBJ1-2, with D hard to call. This CDR3 region has 13 residues. Trimming removed 4 bases from V and 8 bases from J, with 14 bases in between. Germline-derived CDR1 and CDR2 are MNHEY and SMNVEV (reference sequence). CDR3 nucleotide sequence: TGTGCCAGCAGTTCAACGGGATTGGAAGGCTACACCTTC. Translating gives CASSSTGLEGYTF.

This clone was found many times. The chain links TRBV3-1 to TRBJ2-5, with 8 bases identical to TRBD2. J was trimmed by 5 bases and V by 1 base; bases with no gene match: 9. Germline loops: CDR1 LGHDT, CDR2 YNNKEL (reference sequence). There are 16 residues in the CDR3. The CDR3 loop reads CASSQGGGRLWETQYF. The CDR3 DNA reads TGTGCCAGCAGCCAAGGGGGCGGGAGGCTTTGGGAGACCCAGTACTTC.

The rearrangement joins TRBV4-1 to TRBJ2-6; 8 nucleotides align to TRBD1. Trimming took 3 bases from V and 6 from J; bases not matched to a gene: 10. There are 17 residues in the CDR3. Germline V gene sequence: CDR1 MGHRA, CDR2 YSYEKL. CDR3 bases: TGCGCCAGCAGCCAGCACTCAGGGGGCTCATTGGCCAACGTCCTGACTTTC. Its translation is CASSQHSGGSLANVLTF.

This clone was seen at least ten times. The CDR3 here is CSARDPPGLITYEQYF. The CDR3 DNA reads as TGCAGTGCTAGAGATCCCCCCGGGCTGATAACCTACGAGCAGTACTTC. The rearrangement links TRBV20-1 to TRBJ2-7; D uncertain. CDR1 and CDR2 from the germline V gene are DFQATT and SNEGSKA (reference sequence). This CDR3 is built from 16 residues. Trimming cost V 0 bases and J 2 bases, with 17 bases left between them.

This clone was detected ten times or more. The V and J genes are TRBV14 and TRBJ2-2; D is uncertain. The CDR3 covers 13 residues. Trimming removed 4 bases from V and 6 bases from J, with 9 bases in between. Germline CDR1 reads SGHDN; CDR2 reads FVKESK. This chain's CDR3 is CASSPAMAGELFF. CDR3 DNA: TGTGCCAGCAGCCCCGCGATGGCCGGGGAGCTGTTTTTT.

In this sample, this clone turned up many times. The rearrangement uses TRBV28 and TRBJ2-5; TRBD2 matches at 7 bases. The CDR3 has 13 amino acids. CDR1 and CDR2 (germline): MDHEN, SYDVKM. CDR3 sequence (DNA): TGTGCTACCAGGGAGGGGAACAGAGAGACCCAGTACTTC. Its translation: CATREGNRETQYF.

This clone was recorded many times. The rearrangement links TRBV7-8 to TRBJ2-5; weak D call: TRBD2 (6 bases). The CDR3 loop spans 15 amino acids. Trimming removed 5 bases at V and 2 bases at J, with 15 bases between. Germline-derived CDR1 and CDR2 are SGHVS and FQNEAQ. CDR3 sequence (DNA): TGTGCCAGCAGCCTTTCCGGGAGTGGGCAAGAGACCCAGTACTTC. It translates to CASSLSGSGQETQYF.

This clone was counted ten times or more. The V call is TRBV19, the J call TRBJ2-1, with TRBD2 identical over 7 bases. Unmatched junction bases numbered 10, after V lost 3 bases and J lost 5 bases. The CDR3 totals 16 residues. CDR1 and CDR2 (germline): LNHDA, SQIVND (reference sequence). The CDR3 nucleotides read TGTGCCAGTAGTATTCATGGGGCTAGCGGAGACAATGAGCAGTTCTTC. Its translation: CASSIHGASGDNEQFF.

In its sample, this clone was seen many times. The V and J genes are TRBV20-1 and TRBJ2-5; TRBD2 matches 11 bases. In germline, CDR1 is DFQATT, CDR2 SNEGSKA (reference sequence). The CDR3 loop spans 15 amino acids. V lost 6 bases and J lost 7; bases outside the gene matches: 13. DNA for the CDR3: TGCAGTGCCGCGACTAGCGGGAAGGGTTTGGGGACCCAGTACTTC. Its protein is CSAATSGKGLGTQYF.

This clone was picked up many times. J is TRBJ2-6 and V is TRBV28; no firm D call. The CDR3 is 16 amino acids. The germline gives CDR1 MDHEN, CDR2 SYDVKM. V lost 6 bases and J lost 0, with 12 bases in between. CDR3: CASSPYSISGANVLTF. In DNA form, the CDR3 reads TGTGCCAGCAGCCCATACTCGATCTCTGGGGCCAACGTCCTGACTTTC. Full variable domain (missing parts from reference TRBV28 and TRBJ2-6): DVKVTQSSRYLVKRTGEKVFLECVQDMDHENMFWYRQDPGLGLRLIYFSYDVKMKEKGDIPEGYSVSREKKERFSLILESASTNQTSMYLCASSPYSISGANVLTFGAGSRLTVL.

This clone was observed at least ten times. The rearrangement joins TRBV5-1 to TRBJ2-7; D is perhaps TRBD1 (6 bases). The length of the CDR3 is 12 residues. Germline lookup yields CDR1 SGHRS and CDR2 YFSETQ. V gave up 2 bases and J gave up 6 bases, with 9 bases separating them. CDR3 in DNA: TGCGCCAGCAGCTTACAGGGTCGCGAGCAGTACTTC. Protein sequence: CASSLQGREQYF.

In this sample, this clone turned up many times. The junction shows a germline mismatch at one end, possibly a read error. This same CDR3 is encoded by further DNA sequences in the sample. This rearrangement joins TRBV18 to TRBJ2-1; D ambiguous. Germline lookup yields CDR1 KGHSH and CDR2 LQKENI. CDR3 size: 14 residues. The CDR3 nucleotides read TGCGCCAGCTCACCGGGCATGGGCCTAAGGGAGCAGTTCTTC. Its protein product is CASSPGMGLREQFF.

This clone has a count of ten or more. The chain employs TRBV12-3 or TRBV12-4 and TRBJ1-5; D is uncertain. With 2 bases removed from V and 0 bases from J, the gap between germline ends came to 8 bases. The CDR3 consists of 15 residues. In DNA, the CDR3 is TGTGCCAGCAGTTTATTCGGAAATAGCAATCAGCCCCAGCATTTT. It is translated as CASSLFGNSNQPQHF.

This clone was seen only a few times. This chain connects TRBV6-2 or TRBV6-3 to TRBJ1-1; 8 nucleotides match TRBD1. The CDR3 is 15 amino acids. Germline loops: CDR1 MNHEY, CDR2 SVGEGT. V was clipped by 0 bases and J by 6 bases; unmatched bases: 6. The CDR3 protein is CASSYSTTGGPEAFF. CDR3 nucleotides: TGTGCCAGCAGTTACTCGACCACAGGGGGGCCTGAAGCTTTCTTT.

CDR3 amino acids: CSATRAEGNTIYF. CDR3 in DNA: TGCAGTGCTACCCGGGCGGAGGGAAACACCATATATTTT. The rearrangement joins TRBV20-1 to TRBJ1-3; D is unresolved. Trimming cost V 4 bases and J 4 bases, with 11 bases left between them. The CDR3 extends over 13 amino acids. Germline loops: CDR1 DFQATT, CDR2 SNEGSKA (reference sequence).

The table lists this clone with many counts. J is TRBJ2-7 and V is TRBV5-1; no clear D. V lost 1 base to trimming and J lost 0 bases, with 8 bases between them. This CDR3 has 14 residues. Germline V lookup: CDR1 SGHRS, CDR2 YFSETQ. This CDR3 is CASSLLASSYEQYF. The CDR3 DNA follows: TGCGCCAGCAGCTTGCTGGCAAGCTCCTACGAGCAGTACTTC.

In its sample, this clone ranks as medium-sized (0.01 to 0.1%). The rearrangement joins TRBV6-1 to TRBJ1-1, with D perhaps matching TRBD1 (5 bases). Germline V gene lookup returns CDR1 MNHNS and CDR2 SASEGT. Trimming pared 3 bases from V and 1 base from J, leaving 15 bases between. This CDR3 is built from 16 residues. The CDR3 here is CASSEEQGSGNTEAFF. The CDR3, as DNA: TGTGCCAGCAGTGAGGAGCAGGGCTCAGGGAACACTGAAGCTTTCTTT.

This chain joins TRBV30 and TRBJ1-1; D unclear. CDR1 and CDR2 (germline): GTSNPN, SVGIG (reference sequence). CDR3 length equals 11 residues. The ends were cut back, 2 bases at V and 4 bases at J, with 5 bases in the middle. The CDR3 coding sequence is TGTGCCTGGAGTTCACCCACTGAAGCTTTCTTT. Amino acids: CAWSSPTEAFF.

With regard to this clone: Germline and junction disagree at one end, which may indicate a read error. The genes are TRBV6-1 and TRBJ2-5, with D possibly being TRBD2 (6 bases). Germline values: CDR1 MNHNS, CDR2 SASEGT. CDR3 length equals 14 residues. The CDR3 nucleotides read TGTGCTAGCAGGCAAGTAGATTGGGAGGAGACCAAGTACTTC. It codes for CASRQVDWEETKYF.

This clone was counted many times. The chain joins TRBV18 to TRBJ2-2, with D tentatively TRBD1 (6 bases). The germline V gene encodes CDR1 KGHSH and CDR2 LQKENI. Trimming shortened V by 0 bases and J by 5 bases, and 13 bases separated the two germline ends. The CDR3 is 16 amino acids. CDR3 nucleotide sequence: TGTGCCAGCTCACCACCCAAAGGGACATCAACCGGGGAGCTGTTTTTT. This sequence encodes CASSPPKGTSTGELFF. The full variable domain, completed using reference TRBV18 and TRBJ2-2, is NAGVMQNPRHLVRRRGQEARLRCSPMKGHSHVYWYRQLPEEGLKFMVYLQKENIIDESGMPKERFSAEFPKEGPSILRIQQVVRGDSAAYFCASSPPKGTSTGELFFGEGSRLTVL.

This clone was seen many times. CDR3 bases: TGTGCCAGCAGCTTAGATTTTGGAAACACTGAAGCTTTCTTT. Translation: CASSLDFGNTEAFF. The V and J genes are TRBV11-3 and TRBJ1-1; no clear D gene. The CDR3 loop spans 14 amino acids. Germline V gives CDR1 SGHNT, CDR2 YENEEA. With 0 bases removed from V and 2 bases from J, the gap between germline ends came to 7 bases. Complete variable domain (other parts from reference TRBV11-3 and TRBJ1-1): EAGVVQSPRYKIIEKKQPVAFWCNPISGHNTLYWYLQNLGQGPELLIRYENEEAVDDSQLPKDRFSAERLKGVDSTLKIQPAELGDSAVYLCASSLDFGNTEAFFGQGTRLTVV.

This chain uses TRBV5-1 with TRBJ1-3, with 7 bases matching TRBD1. Germline values: CDR1 SGHRS, CDR2 YFSETQ. This CDR3 has 14 amino acids. V shed 4 bases and J 4 bases; nucleotides not matched to a gene: 5. The CDR3 here is CASSPGGSGNTIYF. CDR3 DNA: TGCGCCAGCAGCCCAGGGGGATCGGGAAACACCATATATTTT.

This clone was seen a few times. One end of the junction fails to match germline, which may point to a read error. The chain recombines TRBV10-3 with TRBJ2-7; the D gene is possibly TRBD1 (6 bases). The CDR3 has 16 amino acids. CDR1 is ENHRY, CDR2 SYGVKD, per germline. CDR3: CAISGPDSSGAYDQYF. As DNA, the CDR3 is TGTGCCATCAGTGGCCCGGACAGTTCCGGGGCCTACGATCAGTACTTC.

This clone has a handful of counts. The rearrangement uses TRBV6-1 and TRBJ2-6; TRBD1 agrees at 8 bases. Germline CDR1 MNHNS, CDR2 SASEGT. With V trimmed by 3 bases and J by 8 bases, 15 bases remained unmatched. This CDR3 spans 18 amino acids. CDR3 in DNA: TGTGCCAGCAGTGATGGGGACAGGCCCAACTCTGTGTCCAACGTCCTGACTTTC. Protein: CASSDGDRPNSVSNVLTF.

This clone was seen only once. This chain uses TRBV5-1 with TRBJ2-3; D is uncertain. Germline CDR1 and CDR2: SGHRS and YFSETQ. The ends were cut back, 0 bases at V and 3 bases at J, with 8 bases in the middle. The CDR3 length is 14 residues. In nucleotides, the CDR3 is TGCGCCAGCAGCTTGGGGGTTGGGACAGATACGCAGTATTTT. As protein: CASSLGVGTDTQYF.

This clone came up many times. J is TRBJ2-2 and V is TRBV20-1, with 7 positions matching TRBD2. The length of the CDR3 is 17 residues. The germline V gene has CDR1 DFQATT and CDR2 SNEGSKA (reference sequence). J was trimmed by 0 bases and V by 1 base; bases with no gene match: 8. The CDR3 DNA is TGCAGTGCTAGAGGCGACCCTAGCGGAGCGAACACCGGGGAGCTGTTTTTT. Encoded protein: CSARGDPSGANTGELFF.

The table lists this clone with many counts. CDR3 residues: CASSLAREILGVRYTF. The CDR3 region has the DNA TGTGCCAGCAGCTTAGCGCGGGAGATTCTTGGGGTCCGCTACACCTTC. The rearrangement uses TRBV11-1 and TRBJ1-2; unclear D gene. CDR1 and CDR2 from the germline V gene are SGHAT and FQDESV (reference sequence). The ends were cut back, 0 bases at V and 9 bases at J, with 20 bases in the middle. The CDR3 is 16 amino acids. The whole variable domain, filled in from reference TRBV11-1 and TRBJ1-2, reads EAEVAQSPRYKITEKSQAVAFWCDPISGHATLYWYRQILGQGPELLVQFQDESVVDDSQLPKDRFSAERLKGVDSTLKIQPAELGDSAMYLCASSLAREILGVRYTFGSGTRLTVV.

This clone was detected only a few times. The chain combines TRBV30 with TRBJ2-7; D gene unclear. Trimming removed 3 bases from V and 2 bases from J, with 8 bases in between. Per the germline V gene, CDR1 is GTSNPN and CDR2 is SVGIG (reference sequence). The CDR3 is 12 residues long. The CDR3 spells CAWRADTYEQYF. CDR3 sequence (DNA): TGTGCCTGGAGGGCAGACACCTACGAGCAGTACTTC.

There are many counts of this clone. The chain combines TRBV5-6 with TRBJ2-3; D gene unclear. V gave up 4 bases and J gave up 6 bases, with 12 bases separating them. This CDR3 comprises 13 residues. Germline V gives CDR1 SGHDT, CDR2 YYEEEE. This CDR3 reads CASSPSSADTQYF. CDR3 nucleotide sequence: TGTGCCAGCAGCCCTTCCTCGGCCGATACGCAGTATTTT. The variable domain in full, with the rest retrieved from reference TRBV5-6 and TRBJ2-3, is DAGVTQSPTHLIKTRGQQVTLRCSPKSGHDTVSWYQQALGQGPQFIFQYYEEEERQRGNFPDRFSGHQFPNYSSELNVNALLLGDSALYLCASSPSSADTQYFGPGTRLTVL.

Only a few counts were recorded for this clone. The CDR3 region is CASLLDSASYEQYF. The CDR3 nucleotides are TGTGCCAGCTTACTTGACTCCGCCTCCTACGAGCAGTACTTC. The rearrangement joins TRBV6-1 to TRBJ2-7; D is uncertain. V was cut by 8 bases and J by 0 bases, with 14 bases left in between. The CDR3 loop spans 14 amino acids. The V gene's germline CDR1 is MNHNS and CDR2 SASEGT.

This clone appeared many times. The chain recombines TRBV27 with TRBJ2-5, with D perhaps given as TRBD1 or TRBD2 (5 bases each). V was pared by 3 bases and J by 2 bases, with 7 bases between. Germline V lookup: CDR1 MNHEY, CDR2 SMNVEV (reference sequence). There are 13 residues in the CDR3. The CDR3 protein is CASSFWGQETQYF. In nucleotides, the CDR3 is TGTGCCAGCAGTTTTTGGGGGCAAGAGACCCAGTACTTC.

This clone occurred a few times. The junction differs from germline at one of its ends, possibly a read error. The V and J genes are TRBV24-1 and TRBJ2-1; TRBD2 agrees at 9 bases. The CDR3 has 14 residues. CDR1 is KGHDR and CDR2 is SFDVKD in the germline V gene. In nucleotides, the CDR3 is TGTGTCACCTCGACTAGCGGATACTACAATGAGCAGTTCTTC. This sequence encodes CVTSTSGYYNEQFF.